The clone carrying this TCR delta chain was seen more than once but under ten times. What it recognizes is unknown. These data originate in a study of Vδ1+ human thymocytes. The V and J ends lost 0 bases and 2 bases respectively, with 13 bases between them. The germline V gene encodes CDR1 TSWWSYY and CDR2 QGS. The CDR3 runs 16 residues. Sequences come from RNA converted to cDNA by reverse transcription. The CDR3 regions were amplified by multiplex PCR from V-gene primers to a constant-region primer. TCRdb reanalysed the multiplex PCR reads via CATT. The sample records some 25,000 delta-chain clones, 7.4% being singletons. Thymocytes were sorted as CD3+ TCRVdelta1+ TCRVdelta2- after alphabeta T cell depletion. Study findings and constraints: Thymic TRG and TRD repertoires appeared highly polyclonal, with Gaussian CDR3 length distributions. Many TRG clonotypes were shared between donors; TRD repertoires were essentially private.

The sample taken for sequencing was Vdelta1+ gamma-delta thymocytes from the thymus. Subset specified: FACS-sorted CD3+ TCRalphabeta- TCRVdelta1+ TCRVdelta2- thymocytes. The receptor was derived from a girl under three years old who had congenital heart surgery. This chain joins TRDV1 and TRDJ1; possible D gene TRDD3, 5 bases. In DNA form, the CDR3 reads TGTGCTCTTGGGGAACTACGTTGGTGGGGAACCGATAAACTCATCTTT. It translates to CALGELRWWGTDKLIF.